This TCR beta chain comes out of a study of vaccination and CD4 T cells after COVID-19. Whole-study context: Post-vaccine specimens were obtained a median 72 days after dose two (range 14 to 241). The cells in question were stimulated using overlapping spike peptides derived from SARS-CoV-2, HCoV-NL63, HCoV-OC43 and HCoV-229E.

An Oncomine TCR Beta short-read assay was used to sequence the DNA from cultured CD4+ T cells. TCRdb processed the PCR reads anew with MiXCR; each CDR3 protein has one entry. The table includes some 15,000 distinct CDR3 sequences, approximately 35% detected once. Treatment meaning: roughly ten-day PBMC culture with coronavirus spike peptide pools or control peptides (ViraFEST assay). Cells received half-medium changes with fresh IL-2 medium on days 3 and 7. Concerning this clonotype: Its antigen is as yet unknown.

Germline CDR1 and CDR2: SGHTA and FQGNSA. The CDR3 spans 14 residues. V gave up 3 bases and J gave up 2 bases, with 10 bases separating them. The sequence was obtained from a human donor who received a COVID-19 vaccine. The chain links TRBV7-2 to TRBJ1-1, with TRBD1 as a possible D gene (5 bases). Material: CD4+ T cells from blood, cultured in vitro, obtained before SARS-CoV-2 vaccination. The CDR3 spells CASSFAGANTEAFF. DNA of the CDR3: TGTGCCAGCAGCTTTGCCGGGGCAAACACTGAAGCTTTCTTT. The full variable domain, with the rest looked up from reference TRBV7-2 and TRBJ1-1, is GAGVSQSPSNKVTEKGKDVELRCDPISGHTALYWYRQSLGQGLEFLIYFQGNSAPDKSGLPSDRFSAERTGGSVSTLTIQRTQQEDSAVYLCASSFAGANTEAFFGQGTRLTVV.